This TCR beta chain was identified during a study of blood T cell repertoires in COVID-19. Study in general: The United States, Italy and Spain supplied acute and convalescent COVID-19 samples. From T cells, B-cell-depleted T cells, or PBMCs came the material, which was cDNA or gDNA.

This clone was seen only a few times. In the original workflow: Nucleated cell number was recorded as an estimate derived from reference gene primer amplification. Sequenced by immunoSEQ multiplex PCR; TCRdb stores in-frame clones only, minus some. V and J calls and clone size are as listed in that table; D and trimming were resolved from the DNA. The sample contains roughly 230,000 clones, 82% of which appear only once. This CDR3 has 10 residues. V gave up 6 bases and J gave up 6 bases; unmatched junction bases: 1. CDR1 and CDR2 from the germline V gene are SQVTM and ANQGSEA. The sequencing input was peripheral blood. V usage is TRBV29-1 and J usage is TRBJ1-2, with 7 bases identical to TRBD1. This clonotype was obtained from a woman aged 80 or older with acute or convalescent COVID-19. The CDR3 here is CSVDRDGYTF. CDR3 nucleotides: TGCAGCGTCGACAGGGATGGCTACACCTTC. Looking up the rest from reference TRBV29-1 and TRBJ1-2 gives the full variable domain: SAVISQKPSRDICQRGTSLTIQCQVDSQVTMMFWYRQQPGQSLTLIATANQGSEATYESGFVIDKFPISRPNLTFSTLTVSNMSPEDSSIYLCSVDRDGYTFGSGTRLTVV.